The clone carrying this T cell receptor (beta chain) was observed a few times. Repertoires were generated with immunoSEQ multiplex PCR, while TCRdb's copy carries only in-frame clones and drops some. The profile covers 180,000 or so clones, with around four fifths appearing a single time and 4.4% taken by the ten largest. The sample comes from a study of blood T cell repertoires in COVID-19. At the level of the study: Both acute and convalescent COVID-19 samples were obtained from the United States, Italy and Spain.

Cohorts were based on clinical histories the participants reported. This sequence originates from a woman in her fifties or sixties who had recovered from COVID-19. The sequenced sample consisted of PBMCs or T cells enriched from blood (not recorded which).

CDR3 protein: CASTLRGYGEQFF. DNA of the CDR3: TGTGCCAGTACCCTCAGGGGATACGGTGAGCAGTTCTTC. This chain links TRBV19 with TRBJ2-1, with a weak D call TRBD1 (6 bases). Trimming removed 7 bases at V and 9 bases at J, with 16 bases between. The CDR3 consists of 13 residues. Germline CDR1 is LNHDA and CDR2 is SQIVND (reference sequence).